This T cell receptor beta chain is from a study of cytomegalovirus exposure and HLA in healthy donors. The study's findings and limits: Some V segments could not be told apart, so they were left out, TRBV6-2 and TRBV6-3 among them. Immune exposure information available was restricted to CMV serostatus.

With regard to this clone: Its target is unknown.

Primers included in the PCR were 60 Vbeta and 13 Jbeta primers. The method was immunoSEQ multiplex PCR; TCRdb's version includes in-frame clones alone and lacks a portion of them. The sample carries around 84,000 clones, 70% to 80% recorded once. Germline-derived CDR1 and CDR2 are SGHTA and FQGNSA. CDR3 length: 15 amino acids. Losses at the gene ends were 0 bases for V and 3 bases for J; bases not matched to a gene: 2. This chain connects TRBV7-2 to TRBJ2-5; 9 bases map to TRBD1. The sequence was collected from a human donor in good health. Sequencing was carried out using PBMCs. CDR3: CASSLAGTGKETQYF. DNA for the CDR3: TGTGCCAGCAGCTTAGCTGGGACAGGGAAAGAGACCCAGTACTTC.